The rows below give T cell receptor beta chains drawn from one sample of a study of cytomegalovirus exposure and HLA in healthy donors. The method was immunoSEQ multiplex PCR; TCRdb's version includes in-frame clones alone and lacks a portion of them. The sample lists hundreds of thousands of clones; around 73% were seen once. The sample comprised PBMCs. These receptors were collected from a male donor in good health and CMV-seronegative. Each CDR3 is given with its conserved first and last residue. The order of the fields is J gene, V gene, D gene, clone size, CDR3 protein, CDR3 DNA. The D gene is left open where the match is weak. Size tells how often a clone was seen (once, few, many) or the class of an expanded clone, and some rows leave it out.

>TRBJ2-1|TRBV7-9|TRBD2|NA
CSSSPSGRSSYNEQFF
TGTTCCAGCAGCCCTAGCGGGAGGAGCTCCTACAATGAGCAGTTCTTC
>TRBJ1-2|TRBV5-4|TRBD1|NA
CASSRGTGGGDGYTF
TGTGCCAGCAGCCGCGGGACAGGAGGGGGGGATGGCTACACCTTC
>TRBJ2-7|TRBV5-1|NA|NA
CASSWGPGGLIYEQYF
TGCGCCAGCAGCTGGGGGCCGGGAGGCCTTATTTACGAGCAGTACTTC
>TRBJ1-1|TRBV25-1|TRBD1|few
CASSESTGPGTEAFF
TGTGCCAGCAGTGAATCGACAGGGCCGGGCACTGAAGCTTTCTTT
>TRBJ2-3|TRBV7-9|TRBD1|NA
CASSLAAGGAEHF
TGTGCCAGCAGCTTAGCCGCAGGGGGCGCAGAGCATTTT
>TRBJ2-7|TRBV19|TRBD2|NA
CASSIGFSSGVYEQYF
TGTGCCAGTAGTATAGGTTTCTCTAGCGGGGTCTACGAGCAGTACTTC
>TRBJ2-5|TRBV5-1|TRBD2|NA
CASSLVASGSGETQYF
TGCGCCAGCAGCTTGGTGGCTAGCGGGAGTGGGGAGACCCAGTACTTC
>TRBJ1-1|TRBV28|NA|NA
CASSLTGHENTEAFF
TGTGCCAGCAGTTTGACGGGTCACGAGAACACTGAAGCTTTCTTT
>TRBJ2-5|TRBV28|TRBD2|NA
CASSSSGRLGETQYF
TGTGCCAGCAGTTCCAGCGGGAGGCTGGGGGAGACCCAGTACTTC
>TRBJ2-1|TRBV5-1|TRBD2|NA
CASRAELAVRYNEQFF
TGCGCCAGCAGAGCTGAACTAGCGGTTAGGTACAATGAGCAGTTCTTC
>TRBJ1-5|TRBV2|TRBD1|NA
CASSDRWTGNQPQHF
TGTGCCAGCAGTGACCGATGGACAGGAAATCAGCCCCAGCATTTT
>TRBJ2-7|TRBV6-5|TRBD2|NA
CASRGGGSGEQYF
TGTGCCAGCAGGGGCGGCGGGAGTGGCGAGCAGTACTTC
>TRBJ2-7|TRBV30|TRBD1|NA
CAWGQGSNSYEQYF
TGTGCCTGGGGACAGGGATCGAACTCCTACGAGCAGTACTTC
>TRBJ1-2|TRBV5-1|NA|NA
CASSFGQGFGYTF
TGCGCCAGCAGCTTCGGTCAGGGGTTTGGCTACACCTTC
>TRBJ2-3|TRBV18|NA|NA
CASSGAASTDTQYF
TGTGCCAGCTCAGGGGCGGCTAGCACAGATACGCAGTATTTT
>TRBJ1-2|TRBV6-5|NA|NA
CASSYFQNYGYTF
TGTGCCAGCAGTTACTTCCAGAACTATGGCTACACCTTC
>TRBJ2-1|TRBV7-8|NA|NA
CASSAKTGGSSYNEQFF
TGTGCCAGCAGCGCCAAGACAGGAGGAAGCTCCTACAATGAGCAGTTCTTC
>TRBJ1-4|TRBV9|NA|once
CASSGPQGVNEKLFF
TGTGCCAGCAGCGGTCCACAGGGCGTTAATGAAAAACTGTTTTTT
>TRBJ2-3|TRBV5-1|NA|NA
CASSPRDSAGDTQYF
TGCGCCAGCAGCCCGCGAGACAGTGCTGGAGATACGCAGTATTTT
>TRBJ2-3|TRBV7-2|NA|NA
CASSLSYTDTQYF
TGTGCCAGCAGCTTAAGCTACACAGATACGCAGTATTTT
>TRBJ1-5|TRBV5-4|NA|NA
CASSSGGINQPQHF
TGTGCCAGCAGCTCGGGGGGAATCAATCAGCCCCAGCATTTT
>TRBJ1-2|TRBV19|NA|NA
CASSIVAERPNYGYTF
TGTGCCAGTAGTATAGTCGCGGAGCGCCCGAACTATGGCTACACCTTC
>TRBJ1-6|TRBV7-9|NA|NA
CASSLVAGPNSPLHF
TGTGCCAGCAGCTTAGTCGCAGGGCCTAATTCACCCCTCCACTTT
>TRBJ1-2|TRBV10-3|NA|NA
CAISDGLSINYGYTF
TGTGCCATCAGTGACGGACTTTCCATTAACTATGGCTACACCTTC
>TRBJ2-7|TRBV7-6|TRBD2|NA
CASSLEAGGGFGEQYF
TGTGCCAGCAGCTTAGAAGCGGGAGGGGGATTTGGAGAGCAGTACTTC
>TRBJ2-1|TRBV7-9|NA|once
CASSLGTIPYNEQFF
TGTGCCAGCAGCTTAGGCACTATACCCTACAATGAGCAGTTCTTC
>TRBJ1-1|TRBV5-4|NA|NA
CASSLAADGAKEAFF
TGTGCCAGCAGCTTGGCCGCAGACGGAGCAAAGGAAGCTTTCTTT
>TRBJ1-5|TRBV27|NA|NA
CASSSHWSGNQPQHF
TGTGCCAGTAGTTCTCATTGGTCGGGCAATCAGCCCCAGCATTTT
>TRBJ2-1|TRBV10-1|TRBD1|NA
CAFLDRGGNEQFF
TGCGCCTTCCTAGACAGGGGTGGTAATGAGCAGTTCTTC
>TRBJ2-5|TRBV2|TRBD1|NA
CASSEALMAGGLETQYF
TGTGCCAGCAGTGAAGCGCTTATGGCAGGGGGCTTGGAGACCCAGTACTTC
>TRBJ2-7|TRBV18|NA|NA
CASSPLEGFNSYEQYF
TGTGCCAGCTCACCACTAGAGGGTTTTAACTCCTACGAGCAGTACTTC
>TRBJ1-5|TRBV6-5|NA|NA
CASSEGVGQPQHF
TGTGCCAGCAGTGAAGGGGTTGGTCAGCCCCAGCATTTT
>TRBJ2-1|TRBV14|TRBD2|NA
CASSQVGLAVYNEQFF
TGTGCCAGCAGCCAAGTGGGACTAGCAGTCTACAATGAGCAGTTCTTC
>TRBJ2-5|TRBV10-3|NA|NA
CAISGTVETQYF
TGTGCCATCAGTGGGACAGTAGAGACCCAGTACTTC
>TRBJ2-7|TRBV5-1|NA|NA
CASSLVANSYEQYF
TGCGCCAGCAGCTTGGTAGCGAACTCCTACGAGCAGTACTTC
>TRBJ1-6|TRBV11-2|NA|NA
CASSHQPSNSPLHF
TGTGCCAGCAGCCACCAACCTAGTAATTCACCCCTCCACTTT
>TRBJ1-2|TRBV5-1|NA|NA
CASSLELGGETNYGYTF
TGCGCCAGCAGCTTGGAGCTCGGGGGTGAGACTAACTATGGCTACACCTTC
>TRBJ2-7|TRBV9|TRBD2|once
CASSVVAGAGEQYF
TGTGCCAGCAGCGTAGTGGCGGGAGCGGGTGAGCAGTACTTC
>TRBJ2-4|TRBV25-1|NA|NA
CASSEPGGKNIQYF
TGTGCCAGCAGTGAGCCCGGAGGGAAAAACATTCAGTACTTC
>TRBJ2-7|TRBV5-4|TRBD2|few
CASSLRTSGTYEQYF
TGTGCCAGCAGCCTCCGGACTAGCGGGACCTACGAGCAGTACTTC
>TRBJ2-1|TRBV14|TRBD1|few
CASSPRTGRDSYNEQFF
TGTGCCAGCAGCCCGCGGACAGGGCGGGATTCCTACAATGAGCAGTTCTTC
>TRBJ2-7|TRBV27|TRBD2|NA
CASRSTGGRQYF
TGTGCCAGCAGGTCTACGGGAGGTCGGCAGTACTTC
>TRBJ2-7|TRBV6-5|TRBD2|NA
CASSSRLAGANEQYF
TGTGCCAGCAGTTCCCGACTAGCGGGAGCGAACGAGCAGTACTTC
>TRBJ2-1|TRBV27|TRBD1|NA
CASRDRVNEQFF
TGTGCCAGCAGGGACAGGGTAAATGAGCAGTTCTTC
>TRBJ2-3|TRBV28|TRBD2|once
CATRGLAGLWADTQYF
TGTGCCACCAGAGGACTAGCGGGCCTCTGGGCAGATACGCAGTATTTT
>TRBJ1-2|TRBV7-3|NA|NA
CASSPNPTEWAGYTF
TGTGCCAGCAGCCCAAACCCCACCGAGTGGGCTGGCTACACCTTC
>TRBJ2-6|TRBV27|TRBD2|few
CASSLNGGRVAGANVLTF
TGTGCCAGCAGTTTAAATGGAGGGAGGGTGGCTGGGGCCAACGTCCTGACTTTC
>TRBJ2-7|TRBV5-6|TRBD1|few
CASSGRDRAYEQYF
TGTGCCAGCAGCGGCCGGGACAGGGCCTACGAGCAGTACTTC
>TRBJ2-7|TRBV7-9|TRBD1|NA
CASSLRTGASYEQYF
TGTGCCAGCAGCTTACGGACAGGGGCCAGCTACGAGCAGTACTTC
>TRBJ1-3|TRBV19|TRBD1|NA
CASSKGDSRNTIYF
TGTGCCAGTAGTAAGGGGGACAGCCGAAACACCATATATTTT
>TRBJ2-1|TRBV18|NA|NA
CASRPGPSSYNEQFF
TGTGCCAGCCGCCCAGGCCCCAGCTCCTACAATGAGCAGTTCTTC
>TRBJ2-7|TRBV6-1|NA|NA
CASSEGASTYF
TGTGCCAGCAGTGAAGGGGCGTCCACGTACTTC
>TRBJ1-5|TRBV6-6|NA|few
CASSFPQAGQGEPQHF
TGTGCCAGCAGTTTCCCCCAGGCAGGCCAGGGCGAGCCCCAGCATTTT
>TRBJ2-5|TRBV18|NA|NA
CASFPTEGLETQYF
TGTGCCAGCTTCCCCACGGAGGGACTCGAGACCCAGTACTTC
>TRBJ2-3|TRBV9|TRBD2|NA
CASSQTSGSDTQYF
TGTGCCAGCAGCCAAACTAGCGGGAGTGATACGCAGTATTTT